A selection of T cell receptor beta chains follows, all from one sample in a study of cytomegalovirus exposure and HLA in healthy donors. Clones were read by immunoSEQ multiplex PCR, and TCRdb kept only the in-frame ones, dropping some. The table lists 95,000 to 100,000 clones, around 77% of them singletons. Sequenced input: PBMCs. The receptors were gathered from a man aged 35-49 years in good health and CMV-seronegative. CDR3s include the opening cysteine and the closing phenylalanine or tryptophan. A D gene is named only where the DNA matches it firmly. Clone size is given for some rows only: seen once, a few or many times, or a class if the clone is expanded.

TRBV2	TRBJ1-3	TRBD1	-	TGTGCCAGCAGTGAAGCGACAGGGACAGGAAACACCATATATTTT	CASSEATGTGNTIYF
TRBV10-3	TRBJ2-3	TRBD1	few	TGTGCCATCAGTGATATTCCCGGGACAGGGGGCACAGATACGCAGTATTTT	CAISDIPGTGGTDTQYF
TRBV19	TRBJ2-7	TRBD1	-	TGTGCCAGTAGTTCAGGACAGGGACTCTACGAGCAGTACTTC	CASSSGQGLYEQYF
TRBV28	TRBJ1-1	TRBD1	-	TGTGCCAGCAGTCGCTATCGTGGACAGGGAAGTAAGCCTGAAGCTTTCTTT	CASSRYRGQGSKPEAFF
TRBV7-3	TRBJ2-2	TRBD1	few	TGTGCCAGCAGCTTCTCCGGGACAGCAACCGGGGAGCTGTTTTTT	CASSFSGTATGELFF
TRBV30	TRBJ2-7	-	-	TGTGCCTGGAGTAAAGGGACACTATACGAGCAGTACTTC	CAWSKGTLYEQYF
TRBV11-2	TRBJ1-5	-	-	TGTGCCAGCAGCCCGGGGGGCAGGGGAAATCAGCCCCAGCATTTT	CASSPGGRGNQPQHF
TRBV29-1	TRBJ2-1	-	-	TGCAGCGTGGAGTATTACAATGAGCAGTTCTTC	CSVEYYNEQFF
TRBV19	TRBJ1-2	TRBD1	-	TGTGCCAGTAGTCAGGCCCAGGGGGCCTATGGCTACACCTTC	CASSQAQGAYGYTF
TRBV14	TRBJ1-1	-	-	TGTGCCAGCAGCCAAGGGCGCCAGGGGACCTCGGAAGCTTTCTTT	CASSQGRQGTSEAFF
TRBV6-1	TRBJ2-1	-	-	TGTGCCAGCAGTGAAGTGTGGGGCAAAGAGCAGTTCTTC	CASSEVWGKEQFF
TRBV23-1	TRBJ2-7	-	-	TGCGCCAGCAGTCAATCTTCTGCAGGGCTCCAATTTGAGGTTTGCTACGAGCAGTACTTC	CASSQSSAGLQFEVCYEQYF
TRBV10-3	TRBJ1-6	-	few	TGTGCCATCCGGGGGGAGAGCTCCTATAATTCACCCCTCCACTTT	CAIRGESSYNSPLHF
TRBV7-6	TRBJ2-5	TRBD2	-	TGTGCCAGCAGCCCTCTAGCGGGAGAAAGTGGCCAAGAGACCCAGTACTTC	CASSPLAGESGQETQYF
TRBV10-3	TRBJ2-7	TRBD1	-	TGTGCCATCAGTGACAGACAGGGGGAGAACGAGCAGTACTTC	CAISDRQGENEQYF
TRBV6-6	TRBJ1-1	-	-	TGTGCCAGCACGGAGGGCCGGAACACTGAAGCTTTCTTT	CASTEGRNTEAFF
TRBV27	TRBJ1-6	TRBD1	-	TGTGCCAGCATGGGACAGCGAAATTCACCCCTCCACTTT	CASMGQRNSPLHF
TRBV7-3	TRBJ1-1	TRBD1	-	TGTGCCAGCAGCTTAGGGGACAGGGGGCTGAGTGAAGCTTTCTTT	CASSLGDRGLSEAFF
TRBV20-1	TRBJ1-1	TRBD1	-	TGCAGTGCCTGGCAGGGGGCCGGAGCTTTCTTT	CSAWQGAGAFF
TRBV7-9	TRBJ2-7	-	-	TGTGCCAGCAGCTTCGTGAGTAGTGAGCAGTACTTC	CASSFVSSEQYF
TRBV7-9	TRBJ1-1	TRBD1	-	TGTGCCAGCAGCTCCCAGGGGGCGCGGAACTGGAACACTGAAGCTTTCTTT	CASSSQGARNWNTEAFF
TRBV10-2	TRBJ1-4	-	-	TGCGCCAGCAGTGAGACAGGCGGTTATAATGAAAAACTGTTTTTT	CASSETGGYNEKLFF
TRBV9	TRBJ2-2	TRBD2	-	TGTGCCAGCAGCGTAGGACTAGCGGGAGGTGGGACCGGGGAGCTGTTTTTT	CASSVGLAGGGTGELFF
TRBV29-1	TRBJ2-7	TRBD1	-	TGCAGCGTTGGACAGGGGGCCTACGAGCAGTACTTC	CSVGQGAYEQYF
TRBV4-1	TRBJ1-1	TRBD1	few	TGCGCCAGCAATTCCGGGACAGGGGACACTGAAGCTTTCTTT	CASNSGTGDTEAFF
TRBV10-3	TRBJ2-2	TRBD1	few	TGTGCCATCAGTGGGGTAACAGGGGGCACCACCGGGGAGCTGTTTTTT	CAISGVTGGTTGELFF
TRBV30	TRBJ1-1	-	-	TGTGCCTGGAGTGTACAAAGGGAGGCAGCTTTCTTT	CAWSVQREAAFF
TRBV5-1	TRBJ1-6	-	-	TGCGCCAGCAGCTTGGAGGGGCCCAATTCACCCCTCCACTTT	CASSLEGPNSPLHF
TRBV15	TRBJ2-7	TRBD1	-	TGTGCCACCAGTAGAGGGACAGATTCCTACGAGCAGTACTTC	CATSRGTDSYEQYF
TRBV5-6	TRBJ2-7	TRBD1	-	TGTGCCAGCAGCGAGGACAGGGACAGGGGCTACGAGCAGTACTTC	CASSEDRDRGYEQYF
TRBV19	TRBJ1-6	-	-	TGTGCCAGTAGTATTGGGCAGGGGATGAATTCACCCCTCCACTTT	CASSIGQGMNSPLHF
TRBV2	TRBJ2-6	TRBD1	few	TGTGCCAGCAAAGGGACAGGGTGGGGCCTCGCTGGGGCCAACGTCCTGACTTTC	CASKGTGWGLAGANVLTF
TRBV5-4	TRBJ2-3	-	-	TGTGCCAGCAGCTCAACAGGGGGGGATACAGATACGCAGTATTTT	CASSSTGGDTDTQYF
TRBV30	TRBJ2-1	-	-	TGTGCCTGGAGTGTACGAGGGCCCTACAATGAGCAGTTCTTC	CAWSVRGPYNEQFF
TRBV11-3	TRBJ2-7	-	-	TGTGCCAGCAGCTTAGGGGGTACAGGGACCTACGAGCAGTACTTC	CASSLGGTGTYEQYF
TRBV5-6	TRBJ2-7	-	once	TGTGCCAGCAGCTTGGTGGGCAACTACGAGCAGTACTTC	CASSLVGNYEQYF
TRBV28	TRBJ2-3	TRBD2	few	TGTGCCAGCAGTTTACTATCGCGGGGGAGCACAGATACGCAGTATTTT	CASSLLSRGSTDTQYF
TRBV5-1	TRBJ2-5	-	-	TGCGCCAGCAGCCCGGGCGGACAGCAAGAGACCCAGTACTTC	CASSPGGQQETQYF
TRBV28	TRBJ1-6	-	-	TGTGCCAGCAGTTTAGCGGGACCGATCTATAATTCACCCCTCCACTTT	CASSLAGPIYNSPLHF
TRBV7-8	TRBJ1-4	-	-	TGTGCCAGCAGCCTCTTAGCCACTAATGAAAAACTGTTTTTT	CASSLLATNEKLFF
TRBV2	TRBJ2-7	-	-	TGTGCCAGCAGGACAGTCTCCTACGAGCAGTACTTC	CASRTVSYEQYF
TRBV30	TRBJ1-3	-	-	TGTGCCTTACACAGCTCTGGAAACACCATATATTTT	CALHSSGNTIYF
TRBV7-9	TRBJ2-3	-	-	TGTGCCAGCAGTCCCGACACCCCCCCGACAGATACGCAGTATTTT	CASSPDTPPTDTQYF
TRBV12-5	TRBJ1-1	-	few	TGTGCTAGTCGGGACACTGAAGCTTTCTTT	CASRDTEAFF
TRBV4-1	TRBJ1-5	-	-	TGCGCCAGCAGCCAAGTAGGGGGAGATCAGCCCCAGCATTTT	CASSQVGGDQPQHF
TRBV4-1	TRBJ2-7	TRBD2	-	TGCGCCAGCAGCTGGGCTAGCGGATCTTACGAGCAGTACTTC	CASSWASGSYEQYF
TRBV30	TRBJ2-7	TRBD2	-	TGTGCCTTAACCGGGACTACCGATTACTACGAGCAGTACTTC	CALTGTTDYYEQYF
TRBV2	TRBJ1-1	-	-	TGTGCCAGCAGTGAGTACAGGGAGACTGAAGCTTTCTTT	CASSEYRETEAFF
TRBV27	TRBJ2-1	TRBD1	-	TGTGCCAGCAGTAGAGGGACAGGGTCTTACAATGAGCAGTTCTTC	CASSRGTGSYNEQFF
TRBV5-1	TRBJ2-1	TRBD1	-	TGCGCCAGCAGCTCGGACAGGGGCCAGCAGTTCTTC	CASSSDRGQQFF
TRBV5-4	TRBJ1-1	-	-	TGTGCCAGCAGCTTGGCCGGGGCGGGGTGGAACACTGAAGCTTTCTTT	CASSLAGAGWNTEAFF
TRBV7-9	TRBJ2-7	TRBD1	-	TGTGCCAGCAGCTTAGACAGGGGTTACGAGCAGTACTTC	CASSLDRGYEQYF
TRBV6-6	TRBJ2-3	-	-	TGTGCCAGCAGTTACTCAGGAGGAAGCACAGATACGCAGTATTTT	CASSYSGGSTDTQYF
TRBV6-5	TRBJ1-6	-	few	TGTGCCAGCAGGCGGGCCGGGAATTCACCCCTCCACTTT	CASRRAGNSPLHF
TRBV12-5	TRBJ1-1	-	few	TGTGCTAGCTCAGATGGAGGCACTGAAGCTTTCTTT	CASSDGGTEAFF